The 7 T cell receptor beta chains below were found in one sample sequenced in a study of molecular identifiers for immune sequencing clone quantification. TCRdb called the PCR reads again in MiXCR, with one record for every CDR3 protein. The sample has about 630,000 distinct CDR3 sequences; roughly 27% are singletons. Sequenced: naive CD8+ T cells from blood, with Jurkat cell RNA spiked in. Subset meaning: FACS-sorted CD8+CD4-CCR7+CD45RA+ naive T cells. These receptors were taken from a human donor in good health. Some libraries in this study had Jurkat cell RNA spiked in.

This clonotype was counted at least ten times. The J gene is TRBJ1-1, the V gene TRBV7-2; D remains unclear. The CDR3 contains 12 residues. Deletions cut 5 bases from V and 6 bases from J, with 10 bases between. The germline V gene has CDR1 SGHTA and CDR2 FQGNSA. In DNA, the CDR3 is TGTGCCAGCAGCCCTGGATGGTCTGAAGCTTTCTTT. Its protein is CASSPGWSEAFF. The entire variable domain, with the rest obtained from reference TRBV7-2 and TRBJ1-1, is as follows: GAGVSQSPSNKVTEKGKDVELRCDPISGHTALYWYRQSLGQGLEFLIYFQGNSAPDKSGLPSDRFSAERTGGSVSTLTIQRTQQEDSAVYLCASSPGWSEAFFGQGTRLTVV.

This clonotype was seen at least ten times. J is TRBJ2-5 and V is TRBV29-1; 8 bases are shared with TRBD2. Germline values: CDR1 SQVTM, CDR2 ANQGSEA. The CDR3 is 14 residues long. Losses at the gene ends were 3 bases for V and 3 bases for J; bases not matched to a gene: 6. This CDR3 is CSVEGLGVEETQYF. The CDR3 coding sequence is TGCAGCGTTGAGGGACTAGGAGTTGAAGAGACCCAGTACTTC.

To note about this clonotype: The conserved phenylalanine or tryptophan normally closing the CDR3 is absent here, so this likely arose from a read error. The chain links TRBV29-1 to TRBJ2-2; no firm D call. Germline V gene sequence: CDR1 SQVTM, CDR2 ANQGSEA. This CDR3 contains 16 residues. V dropped 2 bases and J dropped 6 bases, with 19 bases sitting between them. CDR3 residues: CSVERLRDGRAGELFL. Here the CDR3 DNA reads TGCAGCGTTGAAAGGTTAAGGGATGGGCGCGCCGGGGAGCTGTTTCTT.

The sample holds a few counts of this clonotype. This chain links TRBV4-2 with TRBJ2-7; D is unclear. CDR1 and CDR2 from the germline V gene are LGHNA and YNFKEQ. The ends were cut back, 1 base at V and 6 bases at J, with 16 bases in the middle. This CDR3 region has 15 residues. The CDR3 loop reads CASSQGVASSSEQYF. The DNA for the CDR3 is TGTGCCAGCAGCCAAGGGGTGGCTAGTTCAAGCGAGCAGTACTTC.

This clonotype was recorded a few times. A much larger clone is a single base away; this may be a read error. This chain uses TRBV29-1 with TRBJ1-5; TRBD1 aligns across 7 bases. CDR3 size: 14 residues. V shed 4 bases and J 6 bases; nucleotides not matched to a gene: 9. CDR1 SQVTM and CDR2 ANQGSEA come from the germline V gene. The CDR3 sequence is CSVGVEGASQPQHF. The CDR3 DNA follows: TGCAGCGTTGGAGTGGAGGGGGCAAGTCAGCCCCAGCATTTT.

The chain is built from TRBV29-1 and TRBJ2-7, with D perhaps TRBD2 (5 bases). Germline CDR1 reads SQVTM; CDR2 reads ANQGSEA. CDR3 length equals 14 residues. V was pared by 6 bases and J by 4 bases, with 19 bases between. CDR3 in DNA: TGCAGCGTGGCCGGAGGACCAAAGCCTTACGAGCAGTACTTC. It yields the protein CSVAGGPKPYEQYF.

Comment on this clonotype: One base away lies a much larger clone, so this may be a sequencing read error. The chain is built from TRBV6-2 or TRBV6-3 and TRBJ2-3; the D gene is possibly TRBD2 (5 bases). The CDR3 extends over 12 amino acids. Germline CDR1 and CDR2: MNHEY and SVGEGT. CDR3 sequence (DNA): TGTGCCAGCAGTTACGCTCGGGATATGCAGTATTTT. Encoded protein: CASSYARDMQYF.